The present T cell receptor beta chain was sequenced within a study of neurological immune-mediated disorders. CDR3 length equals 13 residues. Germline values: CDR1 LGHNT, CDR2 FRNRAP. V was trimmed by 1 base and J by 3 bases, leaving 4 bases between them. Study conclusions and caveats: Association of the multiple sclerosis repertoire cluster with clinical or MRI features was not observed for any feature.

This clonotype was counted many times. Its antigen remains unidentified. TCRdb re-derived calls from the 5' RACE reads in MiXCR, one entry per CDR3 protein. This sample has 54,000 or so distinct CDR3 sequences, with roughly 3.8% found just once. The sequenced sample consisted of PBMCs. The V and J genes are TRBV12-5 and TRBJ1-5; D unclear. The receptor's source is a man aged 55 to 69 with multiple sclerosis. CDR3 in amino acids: CASGLGFNQPQHF. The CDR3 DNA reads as TGTGCTAGTGGTTTGGGATTCAATCAGCCCCAGCATTTT.